The 31 T cell receptor beta chains in this list originate from one sample, sequenced in a study of cytomegalovirus exposure and HLA in healthy donors. The PCR ran on 60 Vbeta and 13 Jbeta primers. The table came from immunoSEQ multiplex PCR; TCRdb's copy has only in-frame clones and leaves some out. The table has over 75,000 clones, about three quarters seen once. Sequenced sample: PBMCs. These receptors all come from a man aged 50-59 years in good health and CMV-seropositive.

Only one count was recorded for this clone. The chain recombines TRBV5-4 with TRBJ2-1, with D perhaps TRBD1 (5 bases). The CDR3 extends over 18 amino acids. V dropped 0 bases and J dropped 4 bases, with 20 bases sitting between them. Germline lookup yields CDR1 SGHNT and CDR2 YYREEE (reference sequence). The CDR3 nucleotides read TGTGCCAGCAGCTTGGCGGTCGGCCAGGGTAATAATTACAATGAGCAGTTCTTC. Translated, it gives CASSLAVGQGNNYNEQFF. The full variable domain, its missing parts supplied by reference TRBV5-4 and TRBJ2-1, is ETGVTQSPTHLIKTRGQQVTLRCSSQSGHNTVSWYQQALGQGPQFIFQYYREEENGRGNFPPRFSGLQFPNYSSELNVNALELDDSALYLCASSLAVGQGNNYNEQFFGPGTRLTVL.

The V and J genes are TRBV7-8 and TRBJ2-1; D possibly corresponds to TRBD1 (6 bases). Germline CDR1 SGHVS, CDR2 FQNEAQ. The CDR3 consists of 17 residues. V was cut by 2 bases and J by 9 bases, with 23 bases left in between. The CDR3 bases are TGTGCCAGCAGCTTACCTCTCGACAGGCTCGGCATGGGTGAGCAGTTCTTC. It encodes CASSLPLDRLGMGEQFF.

V and J are TRBV5-8 and TRBJ1-6, with TRBD1 as a possible D gene (5 bases). The CDR3 runs to 14 residues. Germline-derived CDR1 and CDR2 are SGHTS and YDEGEE. Trimming left V 2 bases short and J 7 bases short, with 10 bases between. The chain's CDR3 is CASSFPQGNSPLHF. The CDR3 DNA sequence: TGTGCCAGCAGCTTCCCGCAGGGAAATTCACCCCTCCACTTT.

This chain uses TRBV2 with TRBJ1-1, with 7 nucleotides matching TRBD1. Germline lookup yields CDR1 SNHLY and CDR2 FYNNEI. The CDR3 sequence is 14 residues long. The J segment lost 6 bases and the V segment lost 0 bases, leaving 4 bases of the junction unmatched. The CDR3 reads CASSEATGTPEAFF. Written as DNA, the CDR3 is TGTGCCAGCAGTGAAGCGACAGGGACCCCTGAAGCTTTCTTT. Full variable domain (outside the CDR3, taken from reference TRBV2 and TRBJ1-1): EPEVTQTPSHQVTQMGQEVILRCVPISNHLYFYWYRQILGQKVEFLVSFYNNEISEKSEIFDDQFSVERPDGSNFTLKIRSTKLEDSAMYFCASSEATGTPEAFFGQGTRLTVV.

This clone was picked up a small number of times. This chain links TRBV25-1 with TRBJ2-1; weak D call: TRBD1 (6 bases). The CDR3 runs to 14 residues. The germline V and J ends were trimmed by 3 bases and 5 bases, with 11 bases remaining between them. From germline, CDR1 is MGHDK and CDR2 SYGVNS. DNA for the CDR3: TGTGCCAGCAGTGAGGGGGCGCTCGACAATGAGCAGTTCTTC. Protein sequence: CASSEGALDNEQFF.

This chain joins TRBV28 and TRBJ1-2; D perhaps matches TRBD1 (5 bases). Trimming removed 9 bases at V and 2 bases at J, with 13 bases between. Looked up from germline, CDR1 is MDHEN and CDR2 is SYDVKM. CDR3 length: 13 amino acids. The DNA for the CDR3 is TGTGCCAGTCGTCGGGACTTCAACTATGGCTACACCTTC. This translates into CASRRDFNYGYTF.

The chain couples TRBV19 to TRBJ1-5, with a possible D match to TRBD1 (6 bases). Germline-derived CDR1 and CDR2 are LNHDA and SQIVND (reference sequence). The CDR3 contains 17 residues. Between the trimmed V and J ends, which lost 4 bases and 2 bases, there was a span of 18 bases. The CDR3 region is CASSKTGPKGGNQPQHF. CDR3 DNA sequence: TGTGCCAGTAGTAAGACGGGACCCAAGGGGGGCAATCAGCCCCAGCATTTT. Complete variable domain (other parts from reference TRBV19 and TRBJ1-5): DGGITQSPKYLFRKEGQNVTLSCEQNLNHDAMYWYRQDPGQGLRLIYYSQIVNDFQKGDIAEGYSVSREKKESFPLTVTSAQKNPTAFYLCASSKTGPKGGNQPQHFGDGTRLSIL.

The chain joins TRBV27 to TRBJ1-5; 8 bases are a match to TRBD1. CDR1 is MNHEY and CDR2 is SMNVEV in the germline V gene (reference sequence). J lost 1 base, V lost 5 bases, and 4 bases had no gene match. The CDR3 covers 15 residues. CDR3 sequence: CASSLGQGSNQPQHF. The CDR3 nucleotides read TGTGCCAGCAGTCTCGGACAGGGAAGCAATCAGCCCCAGCATTTT.

CDR3 protein: CAISVQGPYEQYF. The CDR3 DNA reads TGTGCCATCAGCGTACAGGGACCCTACGAGCAGTACTTC. The chain is built from TRBV10-3 and TRBJ2-7, with TRBD1 as a possible D gene (6 bases). The CDR3 extends over 13 amino acids. Germline V gene sequence: CDR1 ENHRY, CDR2 SYGVKD. V gave up 6 bases and J gave up 2 bases, with 11 bases separating them.

The chain employs TRBV7-2 and TRBJ1-5, with a tentative D call TRBD1 (6 bases). From germline, CDR1 is SGHTA and CDR2 FQGNSA. V was cut by 4 bases and J by 4 bases, with 8 bases left in between. The CDR3 spans 13 residues. The CDR3 here is CASSYGTNQPQHF. The CDR3 DNA sequence: TGTGCCAGCAGCTACGGGACAAATCAGCCCCAGCATTTT.

This chain uses TRBV28 with TRBJ2-7; 7 positions agree with TRBD1. This CDR3 is built from 14 residues. Germline V gene sequence: CDR1 MDHEN, CDR2 SYDVKM. The V segment lost 7 bases and the J segment 0 bases; nucleotides outside the gene matches: 6. The CDR3 DNA reads as TGTGCCAGCATAGGACAGGTCCCCTCCTACGAGCAGTACTTC. Translation: CASIGQVPSYEQYF. Together with reference TRBV28 and TRBJ2-7, the CDR3 gives the full variable domain: DVKVTQSSRYLVKRTGEKVFLECVQDMDHENMFWYRQDPGLGLRLIYFSYDVKMKEKGDIPEGYSVSREKKERFSLILESASTNQTSMYLCASIGQVPSYEQYFGPGTRLTVT.

The gene calls are TRBV30 and TRBJ2-7; TRBD1 might be the D (6 bases). The CDR3 contains 14 residues. V lost 2 bases and J 1 base, leaving 12 bases between the germline ends. Germline values: CDR1 GTSNPN, CDR2 SVGIG (reference sequence). CDR3 residues: CAWSRQGSSYEQYF. The DNA for the CDR3 is TGTGCCTGGAGTAGGCAGGGGTCTTCCTACGAGCAGTACTTC.

The CDR3 coding sequence is TGTGCCAGTAGCCAAAGGGAGTACACCGGGGAGCTGTTTTTT. This translates into CASSQREYTGELFF. This chain links TRBV19 with TRBJ2-2; weak D call: TRBD2 (5 bases). Deletions cut 6 bases from V and 3 bases from J, with 11 bases between. The CDR3 covers 14 residues. Germline CDR1 LNHDA, CDR2 SQIVND (reference sequence). Filled out from reference TRBV19 and TRBJ2-2, the complete variable domain reads DGGITQSPKYLFRKEGQNVTLSCEQNLNHDAMYWYRQDPGQGLRLIYYSQIVNDFQKGDIAEGYSVSREKKESFPLTVTSAQKNPTAFYLCASSQREYTGELFFGEGSRLTVL.

The gene calls are TRBV28 and TRBJ2-5; 7 positions agree with TRBD1. Gene TRBJ2-7 matches the end of the DNA better, so the J call may be wrong. CDR1 and CDR2 from the germline V gene are MDHEN and SYDVKM. The CDR3 sequence is 13 residues long. CDR3 amino acids: CASRQGSPYEQYF. CDR3 coding DNA: TGTGCCAGCAGACAGGGGTCCCCCTACGAGCAGTACTTC.

V and J are TRBV7-2 and TRBJ1-5, with D unresolved. V was shortened by 3 bases and J by 0 bases, with 6 bases between the two germline ends. There are 14 residues in the CDR3. Germline V lookup: CDR1 SGHTA, CDR2 FQGNSA. The CDR3 spells CASSFTNSNQPQHF. The CDR3 bases are TGTGCCAGCAGCTTTACAAATAGCAATCAGCCCCAGCATTTT.

A few counts support this clone. This chain links TRBV18 with TRBJ2-2, with 8 bases aligning to TRBD1. CDR1 and CDR2 from the germline V gene are KGHSH and LQKENI. The CDR3 is made up of 15 amino acids. The ends lost 2 bases at V and 5 bases at J; junction bases unmatched: 4. CDR3 sequence: CASSPKTGATGELFF. DNA of the CDR3: TGTGCCAGCTCACCAAAGACAGGGGCTACCGGGGAGCTGTTTTTT.

Note on this clone: The same CDR3 is also encoded by other DNA sequences in this sample. The V and J genes are TRBV11-2 and TRBJ1-1; D is perhaps TRBD1 (5 bases). V dropped 1 base and J dropped 5 bases, with 11 bases sitting between them. Germline V CDR1 and CDR2: SGHAT, FQNNGV. The CDR3 covers 14 residues. DNA of the CDR3: TGTGCCAGCAGCTTAGGGGGGGGTAATACTGAAGCTTTCTTT. This translates into CASSLGGGNTEAFF.

This rearrangement joins TRBV7-8 to TRBJ1-2; D is uncertain. Trimming took 0 bases from V and 8 from J, leaving 7 bases between them. The CDR3 spans 12 residues. Germline V gene data show CDR1 as SGHVS and CDR2 as FQNEAQ. The CDR3 nucleotides read TGTGCCAGCAGCTTAGCAACAGTCGGCTACACCTTC. This encodes CASSLATVGYTF.

This clone came up a few times. The genes are TRBV5-1 and TRBJ1-4; D remains ambiguous. Germline CDR1 reads SGHRS; CDR2 reads YFSETQ. The CDR3 contains 14 residues. With 4 bases removed from V and 5 bases from J, the gap between germline ends came to 12 bases. The CDR3 DNA sequence: TGCGCCAGCAGCCTCGGACGGGAGAATGAAAAACTGTTTTTT. Translation: CASSLGRENEKLFF.

The chain couples TRBV18 to TRBJ2-1; D possibly corresponds to TRBD2 (5 bases). The CDR3 runs to 14 residues. V gave up 0 bases and J gave up 5 bases, with 8 bases separating them. CDR1 and CDR2 (germline): KGHSH, LQKENI. CDR3 bases: TGTGCCAGCTCACCACCTCCCGGGAACAATGAGCAGTTCTTC. The encoded protein is CASSPPPGNNEQFF.

The chain uses TRBV5-1 and TRBJ2-7; TRBD1 aligns across 8 bases. There are 16 residues in the CDR3. The trim removed 4 bases at V and 1 base at J, leaving 10 bases unmatched. Germline CDR1 and CDR2: SGHRS and YFSETQ. The CDR3 nucleotides are TGCGCCAGCAGCCCCAGGACAGGGCCGCTTTCCTACGAGCAGTACTTC. This translates into CASSPRTGPLSYEQYF.

The J gene is TRBJ2-1, the V gene TRBV30; 11 bases fit TRBD2. V was pared by 2 bases and J by 4 bases, with 7 bases of the junction left unmatched. The CDR3 consists of 16 residues. Germline values: CDR1 GTSNPN, CDR2 SVGIG (reference sequence). DNA for the CDR3: TGTGCCTGGAGTTATAGCGGGGGGGCTCGGTACAATGAGCAGTTCTTC. Amino acids: CAWSYSGGARYNEQFF.

The chain recombines TRBV27 with TRBJ2-7, with 7 bases aligning to TRBD2. After removal of 5 bases from V and 8 bases from J, the junction contained 12 bases not matched to a gene. Germline V gene data show CDR1 as MNHEY and CDR2 as SMNVEV (reference sequence). This CDR3 spans 14 amino acids. The CDR3 sequence is CASSGYAGLGKQYF. Here the CDR3 DNA reads TGTGCCAGCAGTGGATACGCTGGACTAGGCAAGCAGTACTTC.

CDR3 in amino acids: CASSQAPGGYNEQFF. CDR3 nucleotide sequence: TGCGCCAGCAGCCAAGCGCCTGGGGGGTACAATGAGCAGTTCTTC. This chain uses TRBV4-3 with TRBJ2-1, with D tentatively TRBD2 (6 bases). V was clipped by 1 base and J by 4 bases, with 11 bases between them. This CDR3 has 15 residues. Germline assignment: CDR1 LGHNA and CDR2 YSLEER.

V and J are TRBV5-1 and TRBJ1-3; D gene uncertain. Looked up from germline, CDR1 is SGHRS and CDR2 is YFSETQ. The CDR3 has 17 amino acids. The V gene lost 0 bases and the J gene lost 0 bases, with 13 bases spanning the gap. The CDR3 bases are TGCGCCAGCAGCTTGGGGCTCAGGCCATACTCTGGAAACACCATATATTTT. Translating gives CASSLGLRPYSGNTIYF.

This clone was seen only a few times. This chain joins TRBV7-2 and TRBJ2-7, with 9 positions matching TRBD2. V gave up 3 bases and J gave up 0 bases; unmatched junction bases: 6. Germline lookup yields CDR1 SGHTA and CDR2 FQGNSA. CDR3 size: 16 residues. The CDR3 is CASSFTAGGNSYEQYF. In nucleotides, the CDR3 is TGTGCCAGCAGCTTCACAGCGGGGGGTAACTCCTACGAGCAGTACTTC.

The genes are TRBV30 and TRBJ2-5; 8 bases map to TRBD1. CDR3 length: 16 residues. The J segment lost 5 bases and the V segment lost 2 bases, leaving 13 bases of the junction unmatched. Germline CDR1 GTSNPN, CDR2 SVGIG (reference sequence). The CDR3 coding sequence is TGTGCCTGGAGTCAGGGGGCGGCCTCCCTGAGGGAGACCCAGTACTTC. Translated: CAWSQGAASLRETQYF.

The chain links TRBV6-1 to TRBJ2-3; TRBD2 agrees at 11 bases. CDR1 and CDR2 from the germline V gene are MNHNS and SASEGT. J lost 7 bases, V lost 4 bases, and 4 bases had no gene match. The CDR3 runs to 14 residues. Written as DNA, the CDR3 is TGTGCCAGCAGTGCGGGACTAGCGGACCATACGCAGTATTTT. Protein: CASSAGLADHTQYF.

The V and J genes are TRBV29-1 and TRBJ1-2; D is perhaps TRBD1 (6 bases). Trimming took off 5 bases at V and 3 bases at J, with 16 bases between the two ends. CDR3 length: 14 residues. CDR1 SQVTM and CDR2 ANQGSEA come from the germline V gene. The CDR3 coding sequence is TGCAGCGTTCAAACAGGGTTCAGTGACTATGGCTACACCTTC. It specifies CSVQTGFSDYGYTF.

The genes are TRBV19 and TRBJ1-5; TRBD1 is a possible D gene (6 bases). The CDR3 totals 16 residues. Looked up from germline, CDR1 is LNHDA and CDR2 is SQIVND (reference sequence). Trimming removed 3 bases at V and 3 bases at J, with 15 bases between. CDR3 DNA: TGTGCCAGTAGTATTTTGGGGGCAGGGCCCAATCAGCCCCAGCATTTT. It translates to CASSILGAGPNQPQHF.

This clone appeared once. The chain is built from TRBV21-1 and TRBJ1-5; the D call in the table, TRBD1, was not verified against the DNA. TRBV21-1 is described as a pseudogene. The CDR3 is made up of 14 amino acids. The CDR3 protein is CASSKATDGQPQHF. CDR3 sequence (DNA): TGTGCCAGCAGCAAAGCAACAGATGGTCAGCCCCAGCATTTT.